The rows below give T cell receptor beta chains drawn from one sample of a study of high-grade serous ovarian cancer treatment subgroups. Only in-frame clones appear in the TCRdb table, and some are missing; sequencing was by immunoSEQ multiplex PCR. The sample has nearly 7,000 clones, almost 80% seen once. Source material: tumor tissue. These receptors were obtained from a human donor with high-grade serous ovarian cancer. Both conserved end residues are part of each CDR3. A D gene is named only where the DNA matches it firmly. For some rows the clone size is stated as once, few or many, or as a class when expanded; others skip it.

clone size	J gene	D gene	V gene	CDR3 DNA	CDR3 protein
-	TRBJ2-4	-	TRBV19	TGTGCCAGTTCCAGTGCCAAAAACATTCAGTACTTC	CASSSAKNIQYF
-	TRBJ1-5	-	TRBV6-6	TGTGCCAGCAGTTTCTGGGAGGAGCAGCCCCAGCATTTT	CASSFWEEQPQHF
once	TRBJ1-2	-	TRBV5-6	TGTGCCAGCAGCTTGATAACGGTAAACTATGGCTACACCTTC	CASSLITVNYGYTF
-	TRBJ1-6	-	TRBV5-8	TGTGCCAGCAGTGGCGGCAGCAGAGTAGGCTTCCCCCTCCACTTT	CASSGGSRVGFPLHF
once	TRBJ2-3	-	TRBV5-1	TGCGCCAGCAGCCTACGGGGGGATACGCAGTATTTT	CASSLRGDTQYF
-	TRBJ1-2	-	TRBV7-9	TGTGCCAGCAGCCCCTCCCCCTATGGCTACACCTTC	CASSPSPYGYTF
-	TRBJ1-1	-	TRBV7-9	TGTGCCAGCAGCCAGGGGTCGCAGGCCCCGGGGCGGAAAGCTTTCTTT	CASSQGSQAPGRKAFF
-	TRBJ1-4	TRBD1	TRBV7-2	TGTGCCAGCAGCTTAGGCAGGGGGTATCGGGAAAAACTGTTTTTT	CASSLGRGYREKLFF
-	TRBJ2-3	-	TRBV5-4	TGTGCCAGCAGCTTGAAACGCGGCAGCGACACAGATACGCAGTATTTT	CASSLKRGSDTDTQYF
once	TRBJ2-5	TRBD2	TRBV13	TGTGCCAGCAGCCCGGGCCCTAGCGGGTGGGAGACCCAGTACTTC	CASSPGPSGWETQYF
-	TRBJ2-3	-	TRBV7-9	TGTGCCAGCAGCCAGGACAGTAGCACAGATACGCAGTATTTT	CASSQDSSTDTQYF
-	TRBJ2-3	-	TRBV9	TGTGCCAGCAGCGTACAGAGCGAATGGGCGACAGATACGCAGTATTTT	CASSVQSEWATDTQYF
-	TRBJ1-3	-	TRBV10-2	TGCGCCAGCAGTGACGGGAGGGTACCCTCTGGAAACACCATATATTTT	CASSDGRVPSGNTIYF
-	TRBJ2-5	-	TRBV10-1	TGCGCCAGCCCGACCCCTAGAGATGAAGAGACCCAGTACTTC	CASPTPRDEETQYF
-	TRBJ2-3	-	TRBV27	TGTGCCAGCAGTCCTCGTGCAGGGGAAACAGATACGCAGTATTTT	CASSPRAGETDTQYF
-	TRBJ2-5	-	TRBV7-2	TGTGCCAGCAGCGGTTACAAGCAAGGGACCCAGTACTTC	CASSGYKQGTQYF
few	TRBJ2-2	-	TRBV9	TGTGCCAGCAGCGTGGCAGACCCGAACACCGGGGAGCTGTTTTTT	CASSVADPNTGELFF
once	TRBJ2-2	-	TRBV12-5	TGTGCTAGTGGTTTGGTACTTCTTCGCGCGAACACCGGGGAGCTGTTTTTT	CASGLVLLRANTGELFF
-	TRBJ1-1	-	TRBV4-1	TGCGCCAGCAGCAAGCGGACGGGGAACACTGAAGCTTTCTTT	CASSKRTGNTEAFF
-	TRBJ2-1	-	TRBV9	TGTGCCAGCGGGGGTGGGGGCACCTACAATGAGCAGTTCTTC	CASGGGGTYNEQFF
-	TRBJ2-7	-	TRBV5-5	TGTGCCAGCAGCCTATCTGCCGGGACCGATTACGAGCAGTACTTC	CASSLSAGTDYEQYF
-	TRBJ2-6	-	TRBV5-1	TGCGCCAGCAGCTTGGCAACAGGGCCTCCGTCTGGGGCCAACGTCCTGACTTTC	CASSLATGPPSGANVLTF
-	TRBJ2-3	-	TRBV6-4	TGTGCCAGCAGTGAAGGGCGGGCTAGCACAGATACGCAGTATTTT	CASSEGRASTDTQYF
-	TRBJ1-5	-	TRBV12-5	TGTGCTAGTGGTCGATCAGTGAATCAGCCCCAGCATTTT	CASGRSVNQPQHF